This T cell receptor beta chain was sequenced in a study of blood T cell repertoires in COVID-19. For the study at large: The samples span acute and convalescent COVID-19 from the United States, Italy and Spain. Sources were T cells, B-cell-depleted T cells, or PBMCs; the material itself was cDNA or gDNA.

In the authors' methods: Scientists estimated how many nucleated cells there were by amplifying reference gene primers. The method was immunoSEQ multiplex PCR; TCRdb's version includes in-frame clones alone and lacks a portion of them. That table gives V, J and clone size, and the DNA gave D and trimming. Of 170,000 or so clones listed, roughly 90% are singletons. This clonotype originated in a man aged 50 to 59 with acute or convalescent COVID-19. The sample consisted of peripheral blood.

CDR3 loop: CASSIVSGGMETQYF. The CDR3 coding sequence is TGTGCCAGTAGTATAGTCTCCGGGGGGATGGAAACCCAGTACTTC. V and J are TRBV19 and TRBJ2-5, with 7 bases identical to TRBD2. The V gene's germline CDR1 is LNHDA and CDR2 SQIVND (reference sequence). The CDR3 has 15 amino acids. V lost 1 base and J lost 8; bases outside the gene matches: 10.